This is a list of T cell receptor beta chains from one sample in a study of CD8 T cell repertoires and HIV-1 epitope variants. For these TCRs, the target antigens are not known. TCRdb's table, derived via immunoSEQ multiplex PCR, lists solely in-frame clones and lacks some. The profile shows thousands of clones, roughly two thirds of them singletons. Sequenced material: cultured CD8+ T cells derived from PBMCs. The receptors were sampled from a male donor with HIV. CDR3s include the opening cysteine and the closing phenylalanine or tryptophan.

j_call	v_call	cdr3_aa
TRBJ1-1	TRBV28	CASSPGVEAFF
TRBJ1-5	TRBV28	CASSSRAQTWQPQHF
TRBJ2-7	TRBV9	CASSAGTGLAYEQYF
TRBJ2-2	TRBV6-4	CASSERLNTGELFF
TRBJ1-5	TRBV30	CAWSVTWGAQPQHF
TRBJ2-1	TRBV28	CASTPGQGFNNEQFF
TRBJ2-3	TRBV7-2	CASSNVGQVSPVTQYF
TRBJ1-1	TRBV9	CASSGSGTQNTEAFF
TRBJ2-1	TRBV6-6	CASSEGGEQFF
TRBJ1-1	TRBV20-1	CSAPGPNEAFF
TRBJ2-7	TRBV6-5	CASSPGGGEQYF
TRBJ2-1	TRBV5-6	CASSSRPNEQFF
TRBJ2-4	TRBV25-1	CASRGQLIQYF
TRBJ2-2	TRBV10-3	CAISASGELFF
TRBJ1-2	TRBV2	CASSERGDIDPYGYTF
TRBJ2-7	TRBV28	CASSSDSYEQYF